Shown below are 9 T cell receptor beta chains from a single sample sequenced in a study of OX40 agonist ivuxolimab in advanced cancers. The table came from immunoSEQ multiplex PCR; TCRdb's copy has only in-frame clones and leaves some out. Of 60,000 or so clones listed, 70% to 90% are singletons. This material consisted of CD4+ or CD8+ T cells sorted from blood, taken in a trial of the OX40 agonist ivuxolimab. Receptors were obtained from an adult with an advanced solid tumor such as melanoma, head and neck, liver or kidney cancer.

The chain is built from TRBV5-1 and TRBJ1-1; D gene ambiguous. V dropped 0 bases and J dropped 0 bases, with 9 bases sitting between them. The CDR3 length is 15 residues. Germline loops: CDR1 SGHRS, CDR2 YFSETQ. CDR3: CASSLVGSMNTEAFF. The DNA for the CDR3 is TGCGCCAGCAGCTTGGTCGGCAGCATGAACACTGAAGCTTTCTTT. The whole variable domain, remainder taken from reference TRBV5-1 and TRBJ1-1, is KAGVTQTPRYLIKTRGQQVTLSCSPISGHRSVSWYQQTPGQGLQFLFEYFSETQRNKGNFPGRFSGRQFSNSRSEMNVSTLELGDSALYLCASSLVGSMNTEAFFGQGTRLTVV.

DNA of the CDR3: TGTGCCAGCAGTACTCAGGGAGGGGGCGCGGGCACTGAAGCTTTCTTT. Residues: CASSTQGGGAGTEAFF. The chain has TRBV6-4 and TRBJ1-1; 7 nucleotides match TRBD1. Germline CDR1 is MRHNA and CDR2 is SNTAGT. The CDR3 has 16 amino acids. V lost 5 bases and J lost 4; bases outside the gene matches: 13.

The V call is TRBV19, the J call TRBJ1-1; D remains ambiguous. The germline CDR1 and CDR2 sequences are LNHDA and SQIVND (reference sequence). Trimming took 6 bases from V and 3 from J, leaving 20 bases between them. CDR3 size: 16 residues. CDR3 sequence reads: CASRVRPVEMYTEAFF. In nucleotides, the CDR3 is TGTGCCAGTAGAGTCCGACCCGTAGAGATGTACACTGAAGCTTTCTTT.

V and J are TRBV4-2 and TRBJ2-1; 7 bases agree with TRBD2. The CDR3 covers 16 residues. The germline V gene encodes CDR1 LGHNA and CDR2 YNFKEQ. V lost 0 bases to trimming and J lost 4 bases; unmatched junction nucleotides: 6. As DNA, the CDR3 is TGTGCCAGCAGCCAAGATACTCAGCGGGAATACAATGAGCAGTTCTTC. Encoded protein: CASSQDTQREYNEQFF.

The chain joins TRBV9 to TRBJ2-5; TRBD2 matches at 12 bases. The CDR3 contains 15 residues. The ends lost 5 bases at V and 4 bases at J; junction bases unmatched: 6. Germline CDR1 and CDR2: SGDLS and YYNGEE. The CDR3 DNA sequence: TGTGCCAGCAGTCTAGCGGGAGGGCCTTTAGAGACCCAGTACTTC. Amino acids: CASSLAGGPLETQYF.

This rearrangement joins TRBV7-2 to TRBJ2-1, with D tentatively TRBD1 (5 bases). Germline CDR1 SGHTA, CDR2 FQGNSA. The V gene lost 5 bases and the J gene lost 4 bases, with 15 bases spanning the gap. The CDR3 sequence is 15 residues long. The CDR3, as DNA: TGTGCCAGCAGCGTCGACAGCGCAGTTTACAATGAGCAGTTCTTC. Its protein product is CASSVDSAVYNEQFF.

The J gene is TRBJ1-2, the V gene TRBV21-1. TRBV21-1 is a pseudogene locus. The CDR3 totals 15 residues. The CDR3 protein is CASSDSGTLNYGYTF. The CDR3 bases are TGTGCCAGCAGCGACTCCGGGACCTTAAACTATGGCTACACCTTC.

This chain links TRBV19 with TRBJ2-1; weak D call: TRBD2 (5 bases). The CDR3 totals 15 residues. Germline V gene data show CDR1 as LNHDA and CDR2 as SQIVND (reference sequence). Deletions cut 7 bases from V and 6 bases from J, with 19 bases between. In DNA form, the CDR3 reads TGTGCCAGTACCTCTCCCGGGGTAGTTCCCAATGAGCAGTTCTTC. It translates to CASTSPGVVPNEQFF.

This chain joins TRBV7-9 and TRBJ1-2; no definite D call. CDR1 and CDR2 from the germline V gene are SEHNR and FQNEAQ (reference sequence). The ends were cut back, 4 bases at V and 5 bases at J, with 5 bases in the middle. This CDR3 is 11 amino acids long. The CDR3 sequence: CASSSGYGYTF. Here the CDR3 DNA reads TGTGCCAGCAGCTCGGGTTATGGCTACACCTTC.